This TCR beta chain was obtained from a study of T cells in Graves' hyperthyroidism and ophthalmopathy (dated by TCRdb to the late 2010s). For the wider study: Peripheral blood was collected at initial diagnosis, before any treatment. To identify TCR V-J signatures that set the groups apart, the researchers used a discovery cohort of 90 to 100 patients, made up of roughly 45 with Graves' ophthalmopathy and 57 with stable Graves' hyperthyroidism. Prospective prediction of ophthalmopathy was tested in an independent validation cohort of 18 hyperthyroidism patients and roughly 16 patients who later progressed to ophthalmopathy. For training and testing, the 100 or so patients in the discovery cohort were randomly divided in a 7:3 ratio. In six Graves' hyperthyroidism patients, the study also compared T-cell repertoires from thyroid tissue with T-cell repertoires from blood. Once sampling was done, hyperthyroidism patients were given methimazole at a starting dose of 30 mg daily, whereas ophthalmopathy patients were given high-dose intravenous methylprednisolone. The paper describes TCR Vbeta CDR3 sequencing of around 140 peripheral blood samples, made up of some 40 ophthalmopathy patients, around 73 hyperthyroidism patients and 17 progressor patients. Study-wide findings and limitations: Most expanded thyroid clonotypes (frequency above 0.001) were also found in blood, which suggests that blood repertoires may mirror thyroid immune responses. A model built on a 13 V-J signature distinguished ophthalmopathy from stable hyperthyroidism, reaching 85% to 90% sensitivity and 81% to 83% specificity in cross-validation and 80%/75% in testing. In validation, the model predicted progression to ophthalmopathy with approximately 71% sensitivity and about 72% specificity, a median of about 6 months before onset. No statistical method was used to fix the sample size in advance, and group allocation was not hidden from the investigators.

In the ophthalmopathy patients, disease was moderately to severely active, with a Clinical Activity Score of 3 or more, a NOSPECS grade of 4 or more, and a duration of less than 3 months. Exclusion was applied to patients with uncontrolled infections, other autoimmune diseases, pregnancy or lactation. Clinical symptoms, serum thyroxine and TRAb, thyroid ultrasound, and orbital computed tomography formed the basis for the diagnoses. PBMCs were isolated from around 10 ml of fresh peripheral blood by Ficoll-Paque density gradient centrifugation. Trizol reagent was used to extract total RNA, and RNA quality was then checked on an Agilent 2100 Bioanalyzer. The TCR beta CDR3 regions were amplified from RNA transcripts. A first-round RT-PCR of the TCR CDR3 used the HTBI primer set with the Qiagen OneStep RT-PCR kit. Libraries were constructed in a second round of multiplex PCR, after which size selection and purification were performed. Libraries were sequenced paired-end with 100 bp reads on an Illumina HiSeq2000. The original pipeline was this. Raw data were processed with SOAPnuke, discarding reads with adapters, uncalled bases, mean Phred below 15, or no exact constant-primer or identifier match. COPE v1.2.5 was used to merge the high-quality paired reads, and each unique nucleotide sequence was defined as a clonotype. Clonotypes were aligned to IMGT TRBV, TRBD and TRBJ reference segments using MiTCR v1.1. Only V-J combinations with frequency above 0.0001, covering approximately 99% of repertoires, were analysed. The TCS score was defined as F50 (clonal expansion) divided by E x V (chaos), with BLOSUM62-based TCRdist calculated between CDR3 peptides within each V-J. Welch's t-statistics and random forest reduced fewer than 600 V-J features to around 14, which were used in a naive Bayes classifier (R e1071). The similarity between thyroid and blood repertoires was quantified using the Morisita-Horn index. Using fastp trimming at Q25 and MiXCR clonotype assembly, TCRdb reanalyzed the public sequencing data and kept in-frame beta chains. All rows with the same CDR3 protein become a single entry with the most common DNA and genes. In this record, the V and J calls reflect TCRdb's handling and not the investigators' own analysis. This sample lists 640,000 or so distinct CDR3 sequences; 14% to 15% were detected once. Roughly 4.5% of the sample rests with the top ten.

To note about this clonotype: Its antigen target is currently unknown. Base quality data are lacking; no much larger clone is found one base away.

Per the germline V gene, MGHDK is the CDR1 and SYGVNS is the CDR2. Including cysteine and phenylalanine, the CDR3 has 15 amino acids. Only CDR3 DNA remains: 45 bases, in frame from the first base. Trimming removed 3 bases from V and 10 bases from J; the gene matches leave 8 bases unexplained. The sequence was obtained from a woman aged 40 to 50 with Graves' ophthalmopathy. Sequences were obtained from blood. The chain links TRBV25-1 with TRBJ1-6; 8 central nucleotides agree with TRBD1. The CDR3 protein sequence reads: CASSDPGQGQSPLHF. DNA sequence: TGTGCCAGCAGTGACCCCGGACAGGGCCAATCACCCCTCCACTTT.